This T cell receptor beta chain emerged from a study of blood T cell repertoires in COVID-19. Study-wide background: Whether acute or convalescent, the COVID-19 samples came from the United States, Italy and Spain. PBMCs, B-cell-depleted T cells, or T cells provided the cDNA or gDNA that made up the material.

The germline V gene encodes CDR1 MNHEY and CDR2 SMNVEV (reference sequence). V was trimmed by 3 bases and J by 4 bases, leaving 9 bases between them. The CDR3 totals 13 residues. This clone was counted a single time. As handled by the study authors: Estimates of nucleated cell counts were drawn from the amplification of reference gene primers. Profiled with immunoSEQ multiplex PCR; TCRdb holds only in-frame clones, not every one. The V and J calls and the clone size are those of that table, but D and trimming were determined from the DNA. In the table there are about 350,000 clones, about 90% of which are singletons.

The TCR originated in a woman younger than 35 who had recovered from COVID-19. The rearrangement links TRBV27 to TRBJ1-1, with unresolved D. The sequenced sample consisted of peripheral blood. CDR3 residues: CASSLGGSTEAFF. For the CDR3, the DNA is TGTGCCAGCAGTTTGGGAGGGAGCACTGAAGCTTTCTTT.